These T cell receptor beta chains were read from a single sample in a study of blood T cells in healthy people across ages. A single record per CDR3 protein comes from TCRdb applying MiXCR to the 5' RACE reads. This table holds about 670,000 distinct CDR3 sequences, approximately 52% found once. Sequenced sample: blood. These TCRs come from a woman of 80 years or more in good health. CDR3s include the opening cysteine and the closing phenylalanine or tryptophan. The D gene is left open where the match is weak. Expanded clones are given a class, and other clones once, few, many or no size at all.

J gene,clone size,V gene,D gene,CDR3 protein,CDR3 DNA
TRBJ2-7,once,TRBV6-5,.,CASRPTLTSYEQYF,TGTGCCAGCAGACCGACACTCACCTCCTACGAGCAGTACTTC
TRBJ2-3,.,TRBV12-3/TRBV12-4,.,CASSPGLGPDTQYF,TGTGCCAGCAGTCCCGGACTCGGTCCAGATACGCAGTATTTT
TRBJ1-1,.,TRBV12-3/TRBV12-4,TRBD1,CASTNLGAGGANTEAFF,TGTGCCAGCACCAACCTTGGGGCAGGGGGCGCGAACACTGAAGCTTTCTTT
TRBJ2-2,.,TRBV11-2,.,CASSLGAGTGELFF,TGTGCCAGCAGCTTAGGTGCTGGCACCGGGGAGCTGTTTTTT
TRBJ1-4,.,TRBV2,.,CASSDSRGRSFEKLFF,TGTGCCAGCAGTGATAGCCGCGGCAGATCTTTTGAAAAACTGTTTTTT
TRBJ2-3,.,TRBV29-1,TRBD1,CSVYRDREQDTQYF,TGCAGCGTTTACCGGGACAGGGAACAAGATACGCAGTATTTT
TRBJ1-1,few,TRBV5-4,TRBD1,CASSRSGTGGRTEAFF,TGTGCCAGCAGCCGATCCGGGACAGGGGGAAGGACTGAAGCTTTCTTT
TRBJ2-2,.,TRBV7-6,TRBD2,CASSPGTSEINTGELFF,TGTGCCAGCAGCCCAGGGACTAGCGAGATCAACACCGGGGAGCTGTTTTTT
TRBJ2-1,.,TRBV3-1,TRBD2,CASSRSLLAAQDSYNEQFF,TGTGCCAGCAGCCGTTCCCTACTAGCGGCTCAAGACTCCTACAATGAGCAGTTCTTC
TRBJ2-1,many,TRBV10-3,TRBD2,CATRLADNEQFF,TGTGCCACCAGACTAGCCGACAATGAGCAGTTCTTC
TRBJ2-3,.,TRBV5-6,TRBD2,CASSLLTSGMRTDTQYF,TGTGCCAGCAGCTTGCTTACTAGCGGGATGAGGACAGATACGCAGTATTTT
TRBJ1-6,.,TRBV4-3,TRBD1,CASSQDPGQGYSPLHF,TGCGCCAGCAGCCAAGATCCGGGACAGGGTTATTCACCCCTCCACTTT
TRBJ1-2,.,TRBV27,.,CATKPGIQQGYTF,TGTGCCACTAAACCGGGGATCCAGCAAGGCTACACCTTC
TRBJ1-4,many,TRBV7-9,.,CASSLAGNVNEKLFF,TGTGCCAGCAGCTTAGCGGGGAATGTCAATGAAAAACTGTTTTTT
TRBJ1-1,few,TRBV3-1,.,CASSQSRVNTEAFF,TGTGCCAGCAGCCAGAGCAGGGTAAACACTGAAGCTTTCTTT
TRBJ2-7,many,TRBV5-1,.,CASSLERGGYEQYF,TGCGCCAGCAGCTTAGAAAGGGGAGGCTACGAGCAGTACTTC
TRBJ2-5,few,TRBV12-3/TRBV12-4,TRBD2,CASTVTSGKSYNEQYF,TGTGCCAGCACCGTGACTAGCGGGAAGTCCTACAATGAGCAGTACTTC
TRBJ2-1,many,TRBV12-3/TRBV12-4,.,CASSPQSYNEQFF,TGTGCCAGCAGCCCCCAATCCTACAATGAGCAGTTCTTC
TRBJ2-1,.,TRBV10-3,TRBD2,CAIRVEAGTYNEQFF,TGTGCCATCAGAGTTGAAGCGGGGACCTACAATGAGCAGTTCTTC
TRBJ1-3,few,TRBV3-1,.,CASSQDTAIYF,TGTGCCAGCAGCCAAGATACCGCCATATATTTT
TRBJ2-4,many,TRBV14,.,CASSQDTPYRAKNIQYF,TGTGCCAGCAGCCAAGATACGCCATATCGGGCCAAAAACATTCAGTACTTC
TRBJ1-4,.,TRBV29-1,TRBD1,CSAGSDRGGEKLFF,TGCAGCGCAGGATCGGACAGGGGCGGAGAAAAACTGTTTTTT
TRBJ2-7,.,TRBV21-1,.,CASSKERGIRHGEQYF,TGTGCCAGCAGCAAAGAACGGGGGATACGACACGGCGAGCAGTACTTC
TRBJ2-3,.,TRBV14,TRBD2,CASSQDRRLAGTARGTDTQYF,TGTGCCAGCAGCCAAGATCGCAGACTAGCGGGTACCGCTCGAGGGACAGATACGCAGTATTTT
TRBJ2-1,.,TRBV28,TRBD2,CASSLAGEVNEQFF,TGTGCCAGCAGTTTAGCGGGAGAGGTCAATGAGCAGTTCTTC
TRBJ2-1,.,TRBV6-5,.,CASSYSMMDYNEQFF,TGTGCCAGCAGTTACTCCATGATGGACTACAATGAGCAGTTCTTC
TRBJ2-5,.,TRBV7-9,TRBD1,CASSLDPGQGEAQYF,TGTGCCAGCAGCTTAGATCCGGGACAGGGTGAGGCCCAGTACTTC
TRBJ2-5,.,TRBV10-3,.,CAISEGVWETQETQYF,TGTGCCATCAGTGAGGGGGTCTGGGAAACCCAAGAGACCCAGTACTTC